These T cell receptor beta chains were read from a single sample in a study of cytomegalovirus exposure and HLA in healthy donors. TCRdb keeps only in-frame clones here, not all; method: immunoSEQ multiplex PCR. The sample gives around 150,000 clones, over 60% of which show up once; more than 0.75% is in the top ten. The sample comprised PBMCs. These TCRs come from a woman between 50 and 59 years old in good health and CMV-seropositive. Both conserved end residues are part of each CDR3. The order of the fields is clone size, J gene, D gene, V gene, CDR3 protein, CDR3 DNA. D genes are given only for firm matches. Part of the rows lack a size; the others show once, few, many or a class for expanded clones.

size: NA
J: TRBJ2-7
D: TRBD1
V: TRBV19
CDR3: CASSVTGLPYEQYF
DNA: TGTGCCAGTAGTGTGACAGGGTTGCCCTACGAGCAGTACTTC

size: NA
J: TRBJ1-1
D: NA
V: TRBV6-4
CDR3: CASSDERREDRNTEAFF
DNA: TGTGCCAGCAGTGACGAGAGGAGAGAAGACAGGAACACTGAAGCTTTCTTT

size: NA
J: TRBJ2-7
D: NA
V: TRBV5-1
CDR3: CASSLSHEQYF
DNA: TGCGCCAGCAGCCTCTCCCACGAGCAGTACTTC

size: NA
J: TRBJ2-5
D: NA
V: TRBV7-8
CDR3: CASSTPEETQYF
DNA: TGTGCCAGCAGCACACCCGAAGAGACCCAGTACTTC

size: NA
J: TRBJ2-7
D: NA
V: TRBV4-1
CDR3: CASSQGSYEQYF
DNA: TGCGCCAGCAGCCAAGGCAGTTACGAGCAGTACTTC

size: NA
J: TRBJ2-3
D: NA
V: TRBV7-2
CDR3: CASSLGLGTDTQYF
DNA: TGTGCCAGCAGCTTAGGACTCGGCACAGATACGCAGTATTTT

size: NA
J: TRBJ2-1
D: TRBD1
V: TRBV6-5
CDR3: CASSYPTGTGGNEQFF
DNA: TGTGCCAGCAGTTACCCGACCGGGACAGGGGGCAATGAGCAGTTCTTC

size: NA
J: TRBJ2-1
D: NA
V: TRBV29-1
CDR3: CSVVEFTYNEQFF
DNA: TGCAGCGTTGTAGAGTTTACCTACAATGAGCAGTTCTTC

size: NA
J: TRBJ2-7
D: TRBD1
V: TRBV2
CDR3: CASTSGGGQYF
DNA: TGTGCCAGCACCTCAGGGGGCGGGCAGTACTTC

size: NA
J: TRBJ2-1
D: TRBD2
V: TRBV5-1
CDR3: CASSTGLAGSSYNEQFF
DNA: TGCGCCAGCAGTACTGGACTAGCGGGGAGCTCCTACAATGAGCAGTTCTTC

size: NA
J: TRBJ1-1
D: TRBD1
V: TRBV28
CDR3: CASSPIRQGAGAEAFF
DNA: TGTGCCAGCAGTCCGATAAGACAGGGGGCAGGGGCTGAAGCTTTCTTT

size: NA
J: TRBJ2-1
D: TRBD2
V: TRBV2
CDR3: CASFSSGAYNEQFF
DNA: TGTGCCAGCTTCAGTAGCGGGGCCTACAATGAGCAGTTCTTC

size: NA
J: TRBJ1-3
D: NA
V: TRBV19
CDR3: CASSSDRISSGNTIYF
DNA: TGTGCCAGTAGTTCTGACAGAATCAGCTCTGGAAACACCATATATTTT

size: NA
J: TRBJ2-7
D: TRBD1
V: TRBV25-1
CDR3: CASRAGTADYYEQYF
DNA: TGTGCCAGCAGAGCCGGGACAGCAGACTACTACGAGCAGTACTTC

size: few
J: TRBJ2-5
D: NA
V: TRBV29-1
CDR3: CSVEVRGETQYF
DNA: TGCAGCGTTGAAGTCCGGGGAGAGACCCAGTACTTC

size: NA
J: TRBJ1-2
D: TRBD1
V: TRBV2
CDR3: CASSEGDLDRALGYTF
DNA: TGTGCCAGCAGTGAAGGGGACTTAGACAGGGCCTTGGGCTACACCTTC

size: once
J: TRBJ2-1
D: TRBD2
V: TRBV19
CDR3: CASSMGLVMGNEQFF
DNA: TGTGCCAGTAGTATGGGACTAGTAATGGGCAATGAGCAGTTCTTC

size: NA
J: TRBJ2-1
D: NA
V: TRBV7-5
CDR3: CARSFRDRGASYNEQFF
DNA: TGTGCCAGAAGCTTCCGGGACAGGGGAGCTTCCTACAATGAGCAGTTCTTC

size: NA
J: TRBJ1-2
D: TRBD1
V: TRBV6-5
CDR3: CASSYSITGTGGVYTF
DNA: TGTGCCAGCAGTTACTCAATCACCGGGACAGGGGGCGTCTACACCTTC

size: NA
J: TRBJ2-7
D: TRBD2
V: TRBV7-2
CDR3: CASSPKGTSLYEQYF
DNA: TGTGCCAGCAGCCCAAAGGGGACTAGCTTGTACGAGCAGTACTTC

size: NA
J: TRBJ2-1
D: TRBD2
V: TRBV9
CDR3: CASSVGSSGSNNEQFF
DNA: TGTGCCAGCAGCGTAGGTAGTAGCGGGAGTAACAATGAGCAGTTCTTC

size: NA
J: TRBJ2-3
D: NA
V: TRBV9
CDR3: CASSVSLTDTQYF
DNA: TGTGCCAGCAGCGTATCCCTCACAGATACGCAGTATTTT

size: NA
J: TRBJ2-6
D: NA
V: TRBV7-9
CDR3: CATALSGANVLTF
DNA: TGTGCTACAGCCCTCTCCGGGGCCAACGTCCTGACTTTC

size: NA
J: TRBJ2-7
D: TRBD2
V: TRBV4-2
CDR3: CASSQGLASGRFYEQYF
DNA: TGTGCCAGCAGCCAAGGTCTGGCTAGCGGGAGGTTCTACGAGCAGTACTTC

size: NA
J: TRBJ1-1
D: TRBD1
V: TRBV5-1
CDR3: CASSLETGGSAEAFF
DNA: TGCGCCAGCAGCTTGGAGACAGGGGGGAGCGCTGAAGCTTTCTTT

size: NA
J: TRBJ2-5
D: TRBD1
V: TRBV27
CDR3: CASSFVGQQETQYF
DNA: TGTGCCAGCAGTTTTGTGGGACAGCAAGAGACCCAGTACTTC

size: NA
J: TRBJ1-1
D: NA
V: TRBV4-3
CDR3: CASSQVSRGNTEAFF
DNA: TGCGCCAGCAGCCAGGTCTCCAGGGGGAACACTGAAGCTTTCTTT

size: NA
J: TRBJ1-4
D: NA
V: TRBV11-2
CDR3: CASSLGTVNEKLFF
DNA: TGTGCCAGCAGCTTAGGAACGGTGAATGAAAAACTGTTTTTT

size: few
J: TRBJ2-7
D: NA
V: TRBV2
CDR3: CASSRGLSYEQYF
DNA: TGTGCCAGCAGTCGGGGACTTTCCTACGAGCAGTACTTC

size: few
J: TRBJ1-2
D: TRBD1
V: TRBV2
CDR3: CASSRTGFNGYTF
DNA: TGTGCCAGCAGTCGGACAGGGTTCAATGGCTACACCTTC

size: NA
J: TRBJ2-1
D: TRBD2
V: TRBV25-1
CDR3: CASSSRGGHEQFF
DNA: TGTGCCAGCAGTTCGCGGGGGGGCCATGAGCAGTTCTTC

size: NA
J: TRBJ2-1
D: TRBD1
V: TRBV5-6
CDR3: CASSIGGPLSSYNEQFF
DNA: TGTGCCAGCAGCATAGGGGGCCCCCTTAGCTCCTACAATGAGCAGTTCTTC

size: NA
J: TRBJ2-3
D: NA
V: TRBV9
CDR3: CASSLGSAHDTQYF
DNA: TGTGCCAGCAGCCTCGGGTCAGCCCACGATACGCAGTATTTT

size: NA
J: TRBJ2-4
D: TRBD2
V: TRBV19
CDR3: CASSLRGSGRSRDIQYF
DNA: TGTGCCAGTAGTCTCCGGGGTAGCGGGAGGTCGCGCGACATTCAGTACTTC

size: NA
J: TRBJ2-3
D: TRBD2
V: TRBV7-9
CDR3: CASSLVAGGSTDTQYF
DNA: TGTGCCAGCAGCTTAGTGGCGGGGGGGAGCACAGATACGCAGTATTTT

size: NA
J: TRBJ1-3
D: NA
V: TRBV20-1
CDR3: CSARDPNTIYF
DNA: TGCAGTGCTAGAGACCCGAACACCATATATTTT

size: NA
J: TRBJ2-3
D: TRBD2
V: TRBV5-4
CDR3: CASSFNRGGLTDTQYF
DNA: TGTGCCAGCAGCTTTAACCGGGGGGGGCTCACAGATACGCAGTATTTT

size: NA
J: TRBJ2-1
D: TRBD1
V: TRBV9
CDR3: CASSVETGDYNEQFF
DNA: TGTGCCAGCAGCGTAGAGACAGGGGACTACAATGAGCAGTTCTTC

size: NA
J: TRBJ1-2
D: TRBD1
V: TRBV6-1
CDR3: CASSATPGTGGTGYTF
DNA: TGTGCCAGCAGTGCTACACCCGGGACAGGCGGGACCGGCTACACCTTC

size: NA
J: TRBJ2-5
D: TRBD1
V: TRBV7-2
CDR3: CASSPGGQETQYF
DNA: TGTGCCAGCAGCCCAGGGGGCCAAGAGACCCAGTACTTC

size: NA
J: TRBJ1-2
D: NA
V: TRBV6-1
CDR3: CASNPGRTLNYGYTF
DNA: TGTGCCAGCAACCCCGGGAGGACCCTAAACTATGGCTACACCTTC

size: NA
J: TRBJ2-5
D: NA
V: TRBV7-2
CDR3: CASSLKGVGQTIQYF
DNA: TGTGCCAGCAGCTTAAAGGGGGTAGGACAGACCATCCAGTACTTC

size: few
J: TRBJ1-3
D: NA
V: TRBV6-6
CDR3: CASSYHPVLGNTIYF
DNA: TGTGCCAGCAGTTATCACCCCGTCCTAGGAAACACCATATATTTT

size: NA
J: TRBJ1-3
D: TRBD1
V: TRBV7-9
CDR3: CASSLAGTVSGNTIYF
DNA: TGTGCCAGCAGCTTAGCGGGGACAGTCTCTGGAAACACCATATATTTT